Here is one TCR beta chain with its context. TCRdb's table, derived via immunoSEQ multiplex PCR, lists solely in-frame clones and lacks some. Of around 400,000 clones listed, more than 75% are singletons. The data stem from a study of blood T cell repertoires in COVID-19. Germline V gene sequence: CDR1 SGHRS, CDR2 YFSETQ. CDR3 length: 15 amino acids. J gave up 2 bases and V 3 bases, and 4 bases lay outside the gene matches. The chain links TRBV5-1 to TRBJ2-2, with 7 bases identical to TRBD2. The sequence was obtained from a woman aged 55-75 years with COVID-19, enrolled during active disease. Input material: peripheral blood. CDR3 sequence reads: CASSSAGLNTGELFF. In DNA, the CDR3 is TGCGCCAGCAGCTCAGCGGGGTTAAACACCGGGGAGCTGTTTTTT. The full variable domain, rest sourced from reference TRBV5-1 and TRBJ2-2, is KAGVTQTPRYLIKTRGQQVTLSCSPISGHRSVSWYQQTPGQGLQFLFEYFSETQRNKGNFPGRFSGRQFSNSRSEMNVSTLELGDSALYLCASSSAGLNTGELFFGEGSRLTVL.